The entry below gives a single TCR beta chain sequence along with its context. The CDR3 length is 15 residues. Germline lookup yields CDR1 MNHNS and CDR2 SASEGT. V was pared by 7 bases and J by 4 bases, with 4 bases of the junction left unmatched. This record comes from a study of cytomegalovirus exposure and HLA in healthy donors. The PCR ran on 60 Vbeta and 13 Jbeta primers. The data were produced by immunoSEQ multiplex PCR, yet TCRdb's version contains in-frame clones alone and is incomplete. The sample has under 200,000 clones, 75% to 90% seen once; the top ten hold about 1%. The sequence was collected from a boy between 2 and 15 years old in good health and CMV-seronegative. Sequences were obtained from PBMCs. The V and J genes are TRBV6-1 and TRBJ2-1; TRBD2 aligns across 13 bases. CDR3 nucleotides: TGTGCCAGCAAGCCGGGACTAGCGGGGTACAATGAGCAGTTCTTC. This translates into CASKPGLAGYNEQFF.